This is a list of T cell receptor beta chains from one sample in a study of T cell changes during pregnancy in multiple sclerosis. The data were produced by immunoSEQ multiplex PCR, yet TCRdb's version contains in-frame clones alone and is incomplete. The table has roughly 42,000 clones, about 89% seen once. The input for sequencing was CD4+ T cells from peripheral blood mononuclear cells, taken in the first trimester of pregnancy. The receptors here all came from a female donor with multiple sclerosis, enrolled in a pregnancy study. Each CDR3 is given with its conserved first and last residue. The D gene is left open where the match is weak. Clone size is not always given. Where it is, it says once, few, many or a class for expanded clones.

v_call	d_call	clone_size	j_call	cdr3_nt	cdr3_aa
TRBV4-3	.	once	TRBJ1-1	TGCGCCAGCAGCCAACAGCCCAGGCAGGGGAAAGCTTTCTTT	CASSQQPRQGKAFF
TRBV18	.	.	TRBJ2-5	TGTGCCAGCTCACCATTGACAGGCGCTCTCCAAGAGACCCAGTACTTC	CASSPLTGALQETQYF
TRBV28	TRBD1	.	TRBJ2-1	TGTGCCAGCAGTTTTGGGGGGACAGGGGGCGATGAGCAGTTCTTC	CASSFGGTGGDEQFF
TRBV4-3	.	.	TRBJ2-4	TGCGCCAGCAGCCCCTCCTCGACTAGGGTAAAAAACATTCAGTACTTC	CASSPSSTRVKNIQYF
TRBV7-2	TRBD2	.	TRBJ2-7	TGTGCCAGCACCTTAGGGCCGCTGGGGGGGAAGGGGTTCGAGCAGTACTTC	CASTLGPLGGKGFEQYF
TRBV11-2	.	.	TRBJ1-2	TGTGCCAGCAGACGGACAGTTAACTATGGCTACACCTTC	CASRRTVNYGYTF
TRBV7-2	TRBD1	few	TRBJ1-2	TGTGCCAGCAGCTCCCGGGGACAGGGTACTGAGTGGTATGGCTACACCTTC	CASSSRGQGTEWYGYTF
TRBV7-3	.	.	TRBJ2-4	TGTGCCAGCAGCTTAACGGGGCGGGGGCACATTCAGTACTTC	CASSLTGRGHIQYF
TRBV7-8	TRBD2	.	TRBJ2-1	TGTGCCAGCAGCCCCCCGGGACTAGCGGGAGGGCCTAGGCAGTTCTTC	CASSPPGLAGGPRQFF
TRBV28	.	.	TRBJ2-5	TGTGCCAGCAGTCCCTTAACCCCGCAGGGGATGGAGACCCAGTACTTC	CASSPLTPQGMETQYF
TRBV5-1	.	few	TRBJ1-1	TGCGCCAGCAGCTTGATAGGGGGTTACGAAGCTTTCTTT	CASSLIGGYEAFF
TRBV28	.	.	TRBJ2-5	TGTGCCAGCAGTTTCGGCGGGCGGGAGACCCAGTACTTC	CASSFGGRETQYF
TRBV10-2	TRBD1	.	TRBJ2-5	TGCGCCAGCAGTTGGGACAGGGTGGGGGAGACCCAGTACTTC	CASSWDRVGETQYF
TRBV6-1	TRBD1	.	TRBJ1-2	TGTGCCAGCAGTGAAATCGACAGGGGGACCTATGGCTACACCTTC	CASSEIDRGTYGYTF
TRBV29-1	TRBD1	.	TRBJ1-1	TGCAGCGTCGAGACAGGGTCGAGAACTGAAGCTTTCTTT	CSVETGSRTEAFF
TRBV4-2	TRBD1	.	TRBJ1-5	TGTGCCAGCAGCCGAAGAGGACAGGATAGCAATCAGCCCCAGCATTTT	CASSRRGQDSNQPQHF
TRBV29-1	TRBD2	.	TRBJ2-3	TGCAGCGCAGGTGCGGGAGCAGATACGCAGTATTTT	CSAGAGADTQYF
TRBV29-1	TRBD2	once	TRBJ2-1	TGCAGCGTTGGGTTACTAGCGGGATGGAACAATGAGCAGTTCTTC	CSVGLLAGWNNEQFF